This T cell receptor beta chain was captured in a study of OX40 agonist ivuxolimab in advanced cancers. General notes on the study: The costimulatory receptor OX40 (CD134) was targeted by ivuxolimab, a fully human IgG2 agonistic monoclonal antibody. Prior anti-PD-1, anti-PD-L1 or anti-CTLA-4 therapy was permitted, and 40% of dose-escalation patients had received checkpoint inhibitors. Three dose-escalation patients achieved partial responses, one with hepatocellular carcinoma and two with cutaneous melanoma. In the dose-escalation cohort, 82.7% of patients were male, and the mean age was approximately 60 years, with a range of roughly 20 to 80. The point of sequencing TCRbeta in the periphery was to test whether ivuxolimab changed TCR sequence diversity and drove clonal T-cell expansion. Intravenous ivuxolimab was administered to patients every 2 weeks at six dose levels: 0.01, 0.1, 0.3, 1.5, 3 and 10 mg/kg. The paper covers the monotherapy dose-escalation part of the phase I ivuxolimab trial, which included N = 52 patients. Among the 52 dose-escalation patients, around 19 had hepatocellular carcinoma, around 15 melanoma, 9 renal cell carcinoma and 9 head and neck cancer. General conclusions and limits of the study: After ivuxolimab, CD8+ T cells had more expanded clones than CD4+ T cells on average. At doses of 0.1 to 3.0 mg/kg, clonal expansion of both CD4+ and CD8+ T cells in blood was seen between baseline and week 6. The antigen specificity of the peripheral T cells that underwent clonal expansion was not determined. Partial responders in the 0.1-3.0 mg/kg groups had among the lowest normalized peripheral clonal expansion, especially among CD8+ T cells. Low levels of normalized T-cell clonal expansion were also seen in some patients who did not respond.

A distance of 12 bases separates the germline ends of V and J, which lose 1 base and 2 bases respectively. CDR1 and CDR2, per the germline V gene, are MGHRA and YSYEKL. The CDR3 contains 16 residues, cysteine and phenylalanine counted. The read is trimmed to its CDR3 DNA, 48 bases read in frame from base 1. About this clone: Its antigen target is currently unknown. No much larger clonotype is one base removed from it; base qualities were not supplied.

The trial excluded patients who had a history of autoimmune disease or were on systemic immunosuppression. In every dose cohort, peripheral blood was drawn for TCR sequencing at baseline, cycle 4 day 1, and cycle 7 day 1. The samples were drawn from a first-in-human, open-label, multicenter phase I dose-escalation trial of ivuxolimab. Adults with locally advanced or metastatic melanoma, renal cell carcinoma, hepatocellular carcinoma or head and neck squamous cell carcinoma were enrolled in the trial. Before TCR sequencing, CD4+ T cells and CD8+ T cells from peripheral blood were sorted into separate populations. Genomic DNA was extracted from sorted cells for sequencing of the TCRbeta CDR3 region. The immunoSEQ Assay was used for sequencing of TCRbeta CDR3 regions. TCRdb carries this immuneACCESS record with in-frame sequences only. Its versions omit some clonotypes, under half of them owing to an unresolved V gene in the studies checked, with the rest unexplained. This sample has around 66,000 clones in its table, and more than 85% of those were observed once. Around 20% of the sample comes from the top ten.

The chain joins TRBV4-1 to TRBJ1-5, with the D gene not confidently named. The input for sequencing was CD4+ or CD8+ T cells sorted from blood, taken in a trial of the OX40 agonist ivuxolimab. This sequence originates from an adult with an advanced solid tumor such as melanoma, head and neck, liver or kidney cancer. This receptor has the CDR3 CASSQVGGEGNQPQHF. The nucleotides are TGCGCCAGCAGCCAAGTCGGAGGAGAAGGCAATCAGCCCCAGCATTTT.